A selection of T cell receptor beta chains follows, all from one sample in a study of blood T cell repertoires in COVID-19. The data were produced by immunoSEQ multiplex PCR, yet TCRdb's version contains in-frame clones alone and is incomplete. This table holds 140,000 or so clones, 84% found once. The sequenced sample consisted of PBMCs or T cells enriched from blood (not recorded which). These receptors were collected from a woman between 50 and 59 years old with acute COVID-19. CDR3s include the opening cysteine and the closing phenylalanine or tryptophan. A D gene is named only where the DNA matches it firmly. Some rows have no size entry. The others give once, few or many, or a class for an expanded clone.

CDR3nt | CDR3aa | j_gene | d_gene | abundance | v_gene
TGTGCCAGCAGCTTAGGGGGTAGCGGGAGGGTCGACGAGCAGTACTTC | CASSLGGSGRVDEQYF | TRBJ2-7 | TRBD2 | . | TRBV11-3
TGTGCCAGCAGCTCCCTCTCCTACGAGCAGTACTTC | CASSSLSYEQYF | TRBJ2-7 | . | . | TRBV11-3
TGTGCCAGCAGCTTATCTCCAGGGGACTATGGCTACACCTTC | CASSLSPGDYGYTF | TRBJ1-2 | . | . | TRBV5-4
TGTGCCAGCAGCTTAGGGAGCGGGACCCTCGGCGATGAGCAGTTCTTC | CASSLGSGTLGDEQFF | TRBJ2-1 | TRBD2 | . | TRBV7-9
TGTGCCAGCCTGGGACTAGCGAATGAGCAGTTCTTC | CASLGLANEQFF | TRBJ2-1 | TRBD2 | . | TRBV2
TGCAGCGTTGTCCCTCGGGAGACCTACAATGAGCAGTTCTTC | CSVVPRETYNEQFF | TRBJ2-1 | . | . | TRBV29-1
TGTGCCATCAGTGAGTCTGTGACAGCTCCCAATCAGCCCCAGCATTTT | CAISESVTAPNQPQHF | TRBJ1-5 | . | . | TRBV10-3
TGCGCCAGCAGCTCCAATAGCGGGAGTAGAGATACGCAGTATTTT | CASSSNSGSRDTQYF | TRBJ2-3 | TRBD2 | . | TRBV5-1
TGTGCCAGCAGCGCATACCTACAGGGATCTGGAAACACCATATATTTT | CASSAYLQGSGNTIYF | TRBJ1-3 | . | . | TRBV9
TGTGCCAGCTCACCACGGCGGGCGGATGAAAAACTGTTTTTT | CASSPRRADEKLFF | TRBJ1-4 | . | . | TRBV18
TGTGCCAGCAGCGTAGATTTGGGGGGGACCTACGAGCAGTACTTC | CASSVDLGGTYEQYF | TRBJ2-7 | TRBD2 | . | TRBV9
TGTGCCAGCAGTAGACAACAGGGGGCGCCAGGAGGCTACACCTTC | CASSRQQGAPGGYTF | TRBJ1-2 | TRBD1 | . | TRBV27
TGTGCCAGCAGCGCTGGGGGCAGCTATGGCTACACCTTC | CASSAGGSYGYTF | TRBJ1-2 | . | . | TRBV6-4
TGTGCCAGCAGCCAAAGGGGTACCGACAAAGAGACCCAGTACTTC | CASSQRGTDKETQYF | TRBJ2-5 | . | . | TRBV3-1/TRBV3-2
TGTGCCAGCAGTTACCTACCCTACGAGCAGTACTTC | CASSYLPYEQYF | TRBJ2-7 | . | few | TRBV6-7
TGTGCCAGCAGCCAATCTTCCAAAGTCCCGCGAACAGGGACGATAGGGCAGCCCCAGCATTTT | CASSQSSKVPRTGTIGQPQHF | TRBJ1-5 | . | . | TRBV16
TGTGCCAGCAGCAAACAGGGACAGGGGATTTACAATGAGCAGTTCTTC | CASSKQGQGIYNEQFF | TRBJ2-1 | TRBD1 | few | TRBV9
TGCGCCAGCAGCTTGGGGGGGGTTCGGTCACCCCTCCACTTT | CASSLGGVRSPLHF | TRBJ1-6 | . | . | TRBV5-1
TGTGCCAGCAGCCCAACGGGCGGGATACAGACCGGGGAGCTGTTTTTT | CASSPTGGIQTGELFF | TRBJ2-2 | . | . | TRBV14
TGTGCCAGCAGCTTAGGCCTACTAGCACTAAATGAGCAGTTCTTC | CASSLGLLALNEQFF | TRBJ2-1 | . | medium-sized | TRBV13
TGTGCCAGCAGCGTAGCAGGGTCAAACTATGAGCAGTTCTTC | CASSVAGSNYEQFF | TRBJ2-1 | . | . | TRBV9
TGTGCCAGCAGCCCCCGAGGGGGTGGTACAGGGAGTACCTACGAGCAGTACTTC | CASSPRGGGTGSTYEQYF | TRBJ2-7 | . | . | TRBV7-9
TGTGCCAGCAGGATCGGGGCTAATGAAAAACTGTTTTTT | CASRIGANEKLFF | TRBJ1-4 | . | . | TRBV25-1
TGTGCCAGCATCCGGGACTTCACAGATACGCAGTATTTT | CASIRDFTDTQYF | TRBJ2-3 | . | few | TRBV12-3/TRBV12-4
TGCGCCAGCAGCTCGGGACTGACAAACACAGATACGCAGTATTTT | CASSSGLTNTDTQYF | TRBJ2-3 | . | . | TRBV5-1
TGTGCCAGCACCGGGGACAGGGTGAGCTACGAGCAGTACTTC | CASTGDRVSYEQYF | TRBJ2-7 | TRBD1 | . | TRBV2
TGTGCCAGCAGTGAAAAGGTAGCGGGAGCCGGGGAGCTGTTTTTT | CASSEKVAGAGELFF | TRBJ2-2 | TRBD2 | few | TRBV6-1
TGTGCCAGCAGTGAGACTTTGTACGAGCAGTACTTC | CASSETLYEQYF | TRBJ2-7 | . | few | TRBV2
TGTGCCAGCAGCTTAGCCCCGGGTAATGAGCAGTTCTTC | CASSLAPGNEQFF | TRBJ2-1 | . | . | TRBV11-3
TGTGCCAGCCAAGGGGGCGGAGCAGAAGCTTTCTTT | CASQGGGAEAFF | TRBJ1-1 | TRBD1 | . | TRBV7-8
TGTGCCAGCAGCGTAGGTCACAGGGACACCGGGGAGCTGTTTTTT | CASSVGHRDTGELFF | TRBJ2-2 | . | . | TRBV9
TGTGCCAGCGAAGCGGGAGTTCAAGATGAGCAGTTCTTC | CASEAGVQDEQFF | TRBJ2-1 | TRBD2 | . | TRBV2
TGTGCCAGTAGCCCCGGACAGTTTGGGGAAGAGACCCAGTACTTC | CASSPGQFGEETQYF | TRBJ2-5 | . | . | TRBV19
TGTGCCAGCAGTGACATGGTGCGGACAGGGTCCTACGAGCAGTACTTC | CASSDMVRTGSYEQYF | TRBJ2-7 | TRBD1 | . | TRBV2
TGTGCCAGTCGCAACCGGACAGGTGAAAAACTGTTTTTT | CASRNRTGEKLFF | TRBJ1-4 | TRBD1 | . | TRBV19